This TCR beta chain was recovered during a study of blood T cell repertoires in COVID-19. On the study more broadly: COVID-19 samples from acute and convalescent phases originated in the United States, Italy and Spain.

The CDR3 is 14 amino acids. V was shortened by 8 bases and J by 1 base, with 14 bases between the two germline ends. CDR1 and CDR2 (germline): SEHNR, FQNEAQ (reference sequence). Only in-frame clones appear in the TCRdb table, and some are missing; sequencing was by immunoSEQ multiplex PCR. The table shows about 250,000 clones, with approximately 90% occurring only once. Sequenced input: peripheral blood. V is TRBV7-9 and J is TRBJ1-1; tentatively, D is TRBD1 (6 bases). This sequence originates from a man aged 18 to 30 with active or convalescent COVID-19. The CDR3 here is CASGNQGPNTEAFF. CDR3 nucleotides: TGTGCCAGCGGAAATCAGGGGCCGAACACTGAAGCTTTCTTT.